This T cell receptor beta chain was recovered during a study of T cells in Graves' hyperthyroidism and ophthalmopathy (dated by TCRdb to about 2019). Background on the whole study: Peripheral blood was collected at initial diagnosis, before any treatment. According to the paper, TCR Vbeta CDR3 sequencing was carried out on 135 peripheral blood samples, which came from some 41 ophthalmopathy, around 74 hyperthyroidism and approximately 17 progressor patients. The study also compared thyroid tissue and blood T-cell repertoires from over 5 Graves' hyperthyroidism patients. Once sampling was done, hyperthyroidism patients were given methimazole at a starting dose of 30 mg daily, whereas ophthalmopathy patients were given high-dose intravenous methylprednisolone. An independent validation cohort of under 20 hyperthyroidism patients and 15 or so patients who later progressed to ophthalmopathy tested prospective prediction of ophthalmopathy. The 100 discovery patients were randomly split 7:3 into training and test sets. TCR V-J signatures able to tell the groups apart were searched for in a discovery cohort of 100 or so patients, of whom approximately 40 had Graves' ophthalmopathy and 57 had stable Graves' hyperthyroidism. Broader findings and caveats from the paper: Sample size was not statistically predetermined, and investigators were not blinded to group allocation. Ophthalmopathy was separated from stable hyperthyroidism by a 13 V-J signature model, with roughly 88% sensitivity and roughly 84% specificity obtained in cross-validation and 80%/75% obtained in testing. Most expanded thyroid clonotypes (frequency above 0.001) were also detected in blood, suggesting blood repertoires may reflect thyroid immune responses. In validation, progression to ophthalmopathy was predicted by the model with around 70% sensitivity and 72.22% specificity, a median of roughly 6 months before onset.

Counted from cysteine to phenylalanine, this CDR3 has 17 amino acids. Only the CDR3 portion is preserved as DNA: 51 bases, with reading frame beginning at the first base. CDR1 is given as LGHDT and CDR2 as YNNKEL, both from the germline V gene (reference sequence). V sheds 1 base and J sheds 0 bases, leaving 12 bases between their ends. A patient counted as having stable Graves' hyperthyroidism if no progression to ophthalmopathy occurred over 18 months of follow-up. Hyperthyroidism patients were aged 18 to 65 years and newly diagnosed, with disease duration of less than 2 months. Exclusion was applied to patients with uncontrolled infections, other autoimmune diseases, pregnancy or lactation. Diagnoses were based on clinical symptoms, serum thyroxine and TRAb, thyroid ultrasound and orbital computed tomography. PBMCs were isolated from 7.5 to 10 ml of fresh peripheral blood by Ficoll-Paque density gradient centrifugation. Trizol reagent was used to extract total RNA, and RNA quality was then checked on an Agilent 2100 Bioanalyzer.

The TCR beta CDR3 regions were amplified from the RNA transcripts. For the first round of RT-PCR on the TCR CDR3, the HTBI primer set was used together with the Qiagen OneStep RT-PCR kit. Libraries were constructed in a second round of multiplex PCR, after which size selection and purification were carried out. Libraries were sequenced paired-end with 100 bp reads on an Illumina HiSeq2000. As for how the authors treated the data: SOAPnuke was used to process the raw data, throwing out any read that contained adapters or uncalled bases, had a mean Phred below 15, or lacked an exact constant-primer or identifier match. COPE v1.2.5 was used to merge high-quality paired reads, and clonotypes were defined as unique nucleotide sequences. Clonotypes were aligned to IMGT TRBV, TRBD and TRBJ reference segments using MiTCR v1.1. The analysis included only V-J combinations with a frequency above 0.0001, which together covered around 99% of the repertoires. A TCS score was defined as the ratio of F50 (clonal expansion) to E x V (chaos), with BLOSUM62-based TCRdist applied between CDR3 peptides within each V-J. Welch's t-statistics and random forest reduced 500 to 650 V-J features to roughly 13, which were used in a naive Bayes classifier (R e1071). TCRdb redid the processing of the public reads, applying fastp at Q25 and MiXCR, and retained in-frame beta chains. Merged by CDR3 protein, the rows form single entries marked with the most common genes and DNA. TCRdb, rather than the study authors, made the V and J calls. This sample gives 650,000 to 700,000 distinct CDR3 sequences in total; 17% of them show up just once. Together, the top ten hold around a sixth of the sample.

Ten or more counts support this clonotype. The specificity of this receptor is unknown. Base qualities are missing; no much larger clone stands one base away. The specimen was blood. This chain is built from TRBV3-1 and TRBJ1-4; TRBD1 is perhaps the D gene, given 5 matching bases. This clonotype was obtained from a man over 45 with Graves' hyperthyroidism. The nucleotide sequence reads as follows: TGTGCCAGCAGCCAAGTTTGGCAGGGTGCAACTAATGAAAAACTGTTTTTT. This sequence encodes CASSQVWQGATNEKLFF.